The next 5 T cell receptor beta chains were all read from a single sample in a study of blood T cell repertoires in COVID-19. Assay: immunoSEQ multiplex PCR; the TCRdb copy retains only in-frame clones and omits some. The data show some 490,000 clones, 88% seen once. The sequenced material came from PBMCs or T cells enriched from blood (not recorded which). Source of these receptors: a woman aged 55-75 years who had recovered from COVID-19.

This chain connects TRBV2 to TRBJ1-2, with 7 positions matching TRBD1. The CDR3 contains 17 residues. The J segment lost 3 bases and the V segment lost 7 bases, leaving 17 bases of the junction unmatched. CDR1 SNHLY and CDR2 FYNNEI come from the germline V gene. The CDR3 protein is CASNPNYQGEEDYGYTF. CDR3 DNA sequence: TGTGCCAGCAACCCTAACTACCAGGGGGAAGAAGACTATGGCTACACCTTC.

This chain joins TRBV11-2 and TRBJ2-2, with 7 nucleotides matching TRBD1. Germline V CDR1 and CDR2: SGHAT, FQNNGV. CDR3 size: 14 residues. Trimming at V came to 8 bases and at J to 3 bases, leaving 6 bases not matched to a gene. CDR3 protein: CASSTGLDTGELFF. CDR3 sequence (DNA): TGTGCCAGCTCGACAGGGTTGGACACCGGGGAGCTGTTTTTT.

As to this clone: Different DNA sequences within this sample yield the same CDR3. The rearrangement uses TRBV24-1 and TRBJ1-4, with no clear D. Trimming shortened V by 2 bases and J by 7 bases, and 13 bases separated the two germline ends. Germline CDR1 KGHDR, CDR2 SFDVKD. This CDR3 contains 15 residues. The CDR3 loop reads CATSDSGARGEKLFF. The CDR3 bases are TGTGCCACCAGTGATTCGGGTGCCCGCGGTGAAAAACTGTTTTTT.

The chain couples TRBV7-9 to TRBJ2-6, with a weak D call TRBD2 (6 bases). The CDR3 spans 17 residues. V was trimmed by 4 bases and J by 4 bases, leaving 17 bases between them. Germline lookup yields CDR1 SEHNR and CDR2 FQNEAQ (reference sequence). The CDR3 sequence: CASSWTARGSGANVLTF. CDR3 nucleotide sequence: TGTGCCAGCAGCTGGACGGCCCGGGGGAGCGGGGCCAACGTCCTGACTTTC.

The chain joins TRBV2 to TRBJ1-1; a possible D gene is TRBD1 (5 bases). The ends were cut back, 4 bases at V and 6 bases at J, with 12 bases in the middle. The CDR3 sequence is 13 residues long. The germline gives CDR1 SNHLY, CDR2 FYNNEI. The CDR3 reads CASSVTGIAEAFF. As DNA, the CDR3 is TGTGCCAGCAGTGTAACAGGTATCGCTGAAGCTTTCTTT.